A single sample is the source of the 12 T cell receptor beta chains below, sequenced in a study of T cells in Graves' hyperthyroidism and ophthalmopathy. Amplification yielded TCR beta CDR3 regions, with RNA transcripts as the source. A set of HTBI primers served as the primers for a first-round RT-PCR of the TCR CDR3. A single record per CDR3 protein comes from TCRdb applying MiXCR to the multiplex PCR reads. The data contain fewer than 750,000 distinct CDR3 sequences, 14% of them singletons. Sequencing was done on a sample of blood. The receptors originated from a woman aged 50 to 65 with Graves' ophthalmopathy.

This clonotype was seen repeatedly, ten times or more. The chain couples TRBV20-1 to TRBJ2-7; the match to TRBD2 covers 8 bases. In germline, CDR1 is DFQATT, CDR2 SNEGSKA (reference sequence). V lost 3 bases, J lost 4 bases, and 11 bases stayed unmatched. The CDR3 has 15 residues. The CDR3: CSARRGPGLVYEQYF. Written as DNA, the CDR3 is TGCAGTGCTAGGCGGGGACCGGGACTAGTGTACGAGCAGTACTTC.

Many counts were recorded for this clonotype. The chain links TRBV2 to TRBJ2-1, with 8 bases aligning to TRBD1. V shed 6 bases, J shed 6 bases, and the junction held 4 bases outside the gene matches. CDR3 length: 13 amino acids. Germline assignment: CDR1 SNHLY and CDR2 FYNNEI. The CDR3 region is CASRDRVGNEQFF. CDR3 in DNA: TGTGCCAGCAGGGACAGGGTAGGCAATGAGCAGTTCTTC.

The rearrangement uses TRBV6-2 or TRBV6-3 and TRBJ2-2; 14 nucleotides align to TRBD2. The J segment lost 2 bases and the V segment lost 0 bases, leaving 2 bases of the junction unmatched. The CDR3 contains 18 residues. The germline V gene encodes CDR1 MNHEY and CDR2 SVGEGT. Written as DNA, the CDR3 is TGTGCCAGCAGTTACTCGACTAGCGGGAGGGGCAACACCGGGGAGCTGTTTTTT. It encodes CASSYSTSGRGNTGELFF.

This clonotype came up many times. The chain uses TRBV5-1 and TRBJ2-3; 9 nucleotides match TRBD1. From germline, CDR1 is SGHRS and CDR2 YFSETQ. With 1 base clipped from V and 5 bases from J, the junction kept 8 bases outside the gene matches. The CDR3 has 16 amino acids. CDR3 sequence reads: CASSLSGTGFVDTQYF. CDR3 bases: TGCGCCAGCAGCTTGTCGGGGACAGGGTTTGTAGATACGCAGTATTTT.

The chain joins TRBV6-1 to TRBJ1-5; weak D call: TRBD1 (5 bases). The CDR3 consists of 16 residues. Germline V lookup: CDR1 MNHNS, CDR2 SASEGT. Trimming shortened V by 1 base and J by 0 bases, and 10 bases separated the two germline ends. The CDR3 DNA sequence: TGTGCCAGCAGTGAAGGGGGGGGAGGTAGCAATCAGCCCCAGCATTTT. Translated, it gives CASSEGGGGSNQPQHF.

In this sample, this clonotype turned up many times. The V gene is TRBV29-1, the J gene TRBJ2-7, with D unclear. The V and J ends lost 3 bases and 2 bases respectively, with 8 bases between them. The CDR3 consists of 12 residues. CDR1 and CDR2 from the germline V gene are SQVTM and ANQGSEA. CDR3 residues: CSVETPPYEQYF. Written as DNA, the CDR3 is TGCAGCGTTGAGACACCTCCCTACGAGCAGTACTTC.

The V gene is TRBV7-8, the J gene TRBJ2-1, with 13 nucleotides matching TRBD2. The CDR3 is 21 amino acids. J was trimmed by 6 bases and V by 0 bases; bases with no gene match: 17. Looked up from germline, CDR1 is SGHVS and CDR2 is FQNEAQ. The CDR3 bases are TGTGCCAGCAGCTTAGCCTTGAGGGGCAGAGGACTAGCGGGAGTAAGCAATGAGCAGTTCTTC. It is translated as CASSLALRGRGLAGVSNEQFF.

This clonotype was counted a single time. V usage is TRBV28 and J usage is TRBJ1-1, with D tentatively TRBD1 (5 bases). Germline V gives CDR1 MDHEN, CDR2 SYDVKM. The CDR3 is 16 residues long. Trimming took 6 bases from V and 1 from J, leaving 18 bases between them. In DNA form, the CDR3 reads TGTGCCAGCAGAGACACGGGACCACTTAAGAACACTGAAGCTTTCTTT. Translating it yields CASRDTGPLKNTEAFF. Supplemented by reference TRBV28 and TRBJ1-1, the full variable domain reads DVKVTQSSRYLVKRTGEKVFLECVQDMDHENMFWYRQDPGLGLRLIYFSYDVKMKEKGDIPEGYSVSREKKERFSLILESASTNQTSMYLCASRDTGPLKNTEAFFGQGTRLTVV.

This clonotype has a count of ten or more. The chain couples TRBV6-1 to TRBJ2-6; TRBD1 matches 9 bases. After removal of 7 bases from V and 1 base from J, the junction contained 8 bases not matched to a gene. The CDR3 spans 17 residues. CDR1 is MNHNS and CDR2 is SASEGT in the germline V gene. CDR3: CASTPTGGRSGANVLTF. The CDR3 bases are TGTGCCAGCACCCCGACAGGGGGGAGATCTGGGGCCAACGTCCTGACTTTC.

Comment on this clonotype: A much larger clone is a single base away; this may be a read error. This rearrangement joins TRBV20-1 to TRBJ2-1; 11 bases match TRBD2. J gave up 6 bases and V 3 bases, and 1 base lay outside the gene matches. This CDR3 is built from 13 residues. Per the germline V gene, CDR1 is DFQATT and CDR2 is SNEGSKA (reference sequence). Written as DNA, the CDR3 is TGCAGTGCTAGTAGCGGGAGGGCCAATGAGCAGTTCTTC. It encodes CSASSGRANEQFF.

This clonotype was seen many times. The V gene is TRBV3-1, the J gene TRBJ1-2; 9 bases are a match to TRBD1. Trimming at V came to 0 bases and at J to 4 bases, leaving 3 bases not matched to a gene. In germline, CDR1 is LGHDT, CDR2 YNNKEL (reference sequence). CDR3 length: 15 residues. CDR3 in DNA: TGTGCCAGCAGCCAAGACGGACAGGGGTCCTATGGCTACACCTTC. It is translated as CASSQDGQGSYGYTF.

Ten or more counts support this clonotype. This chain uses TRBV27 with TRBJ2-1; possibly TRBD2 for D (5 bases). Germline V gene sequence: CDR1 MNHEY, CDR2 SMNVEV (reference sequence). V lost 5 bases, J lost 1 base, and 18 bases lay in between. The CDR3 sequence is 17 residues long. The CDR3, as DNA: TGTGCCAGCAGTCCCACTAGTATAGGCTATTCCTACAATGAGCAGTTCTTC. Its translation is CASSPTSIGYSYNEQFF.